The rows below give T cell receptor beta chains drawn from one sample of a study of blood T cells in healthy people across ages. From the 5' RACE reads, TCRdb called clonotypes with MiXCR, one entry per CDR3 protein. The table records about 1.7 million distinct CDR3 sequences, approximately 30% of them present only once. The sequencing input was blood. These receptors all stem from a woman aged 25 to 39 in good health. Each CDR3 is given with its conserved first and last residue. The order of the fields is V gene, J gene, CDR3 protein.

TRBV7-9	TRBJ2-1	CASSPRAGGQREQFF
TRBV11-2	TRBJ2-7	CASSPAQRTGSSYEQYF
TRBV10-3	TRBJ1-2	CAISVDSNYGYTF
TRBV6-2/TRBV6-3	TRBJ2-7	CASNPGGASYERYF
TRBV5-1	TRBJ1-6	CASSGGQGARNSPLHF
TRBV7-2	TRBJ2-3	CASGEFPTSTDTQYF
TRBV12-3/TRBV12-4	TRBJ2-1	CASNVAGAIGGEQFF
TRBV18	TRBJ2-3	CASSSKRGTQYF
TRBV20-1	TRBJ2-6	CSASRSGANVLTF
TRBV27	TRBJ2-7	CASSFWPGLYEQYF
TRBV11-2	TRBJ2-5	CASSLGTPGKQYF
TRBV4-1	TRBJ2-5	CASSQRAGGEETQYF
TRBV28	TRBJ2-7	CASSFSQGWYEQYF
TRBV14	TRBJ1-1	CASSRGQYTEAFF
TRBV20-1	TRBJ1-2	CSARGGGQKGYTF
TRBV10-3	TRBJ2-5	CAIGWGEQTQYF
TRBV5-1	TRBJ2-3	CASSLAELSGQYF
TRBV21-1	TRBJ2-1	CASSRRDRGAINTYNEQFF
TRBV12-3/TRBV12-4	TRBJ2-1	CASSWTRRGEQFF
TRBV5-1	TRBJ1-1	CASSFEGFNTEAFF
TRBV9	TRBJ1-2	CASSEQGTLGYGYTF
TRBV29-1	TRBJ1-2	CSVTGTGGSNYGYTF
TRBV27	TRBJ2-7	CASRETGLLDEQYF